This T cell receptor beta chain was found in a study of radiotherapy plus CTLA-4 blockade in lung cancer (dated 2018 in TCRdb). Regarding the study in general: Among the enrolled patients, approximately 18% had an objective response, and roughly 30% reached disease control. Summary of the overall study and its limitations: After treatment with radiotherapy and ipilimumab, TCR clones that originated in tumors expanded in peripheral blood. The strongest predictors of response, as reported, were early dynamic changes in blood T cell clones along with a rise in serum interferon-beta after radiation.

CDR1 KGHSH and CDR2 LQKENI are derived from the germline V gene. The CDR3 holds 15 amino acids from the cysteine to the phenylalanine. Only the CDR3 DNA is retained, 45 bases long and in frame from the first base. Trimmed from V: 4 bases; trimmed from J: 3 bases; junction bases lacking a gene match: 5. Preparation of the library involved the immunoSEQ multiplex PCR assay. This immuneACCESS table, as held by TCRdb, lists in-frame sequences with V and J called but not all clones. Of the missing ones, under half trace to an unresolved V gene in checked studies; the others have no known cause. The sample yields more than 25,000 clones; 65% to 80% were counted once. The ten largest clones take up approximately 8.3% of the sample. Focal radiation therapy combined with CTLA-4 blockade (ipilimumab) was tested in patients with chemo-refractory metastatic non-small-cell lung cancer. This clone was seen once. The target of this receptor is not known. No base-level quality is on record; no much larger clone is a single base apart.

Recombination connected TRBV18 to TRBJ1-2, with 10 central nucleotides matching TRBD1. The receptor was isolated from a human donor with non-small cell lung cancer who had stable disease on radiotherapy plus ipilimumab. Sequencing used peripheral blood, obtained from a patient treated with radiotherapy plus ipilimumab. The nucleotides are TGTGCCAGCTCACTTCGACAGGGGGCTGACTATGGCTACACCTTC. The resulting protein is CASSLRQGADYGYTF.